This is a list of T cell receptor beta chains from one sample in a study of early T cells in non-severe SARS-CoV-2 infection. TCRdb independently ran MiXCR on the 5' RACE reads; one entry per CDR3 protein. This table holds around 89,000 distinct CDR3 sequences, roughly 15% found once. Sequencing used whole blood. These receptors came from an adult who was a healthcare worker with PCR-confirmed SARS-CoV-2 infection or an uninfected control (not recorded which). CDR3s leave out the opening cysteine and the closing phenylalanine or tryptophan.

TRBV5-1	TRBJ1-6	ASSADSGSSYNSPLH
TRBV6-1	TRBJ2-3	ASSEALSSRGY
TRBV10-1	TRBJ2-1	ASSETSGASYNEQF
TRBV7-2	TRBJ2-3	ASSLALSTDTQY
TRBV20-1	TRBJ1-2	SAREAGRQGRGSYGYT
TRBV20-1	TRBJ2-3	SASGDTDTQY
TRBV10-1	TRBJ1-2	ASSDHRGYGYT
TRBV7-8	TRBJ1-6	ASSFQDSYNSPLH
TRBV7-9	TRBJ1-1	ASSLDRVGEAF
TRBV5-1	TRBJ2-3	ASSRGGSKGGDTQY
TRBV7-2	TRBJ2-5	ASSSQPNRQETQY